This entry features one TCR beta chain sequence. Its antigen is not known. Trimming left V 1 base short and J 6 bases short, with 8 bases between. Per germline, CDR1 LNHNV and CDR2 YYDKDF (reference sequence). The CDR3 covers 13 residues. Method: immunoSEQ multiplex PCR; TCRdb's copy keeps in-frame clones and lacks some. The data contain tens of thousands of clones, approximately 80% of them singletons. The sample is drawn from a study of vaccination effects on CD4 cells after COVID-19. Prior to sequencing, the ViraFEST assay stimulated PBMC with viral peptide pools, which expanded the antigen-specific CD4+ T cells. Culturing for roughly 9 days preceded CD4+ T cell isolation. The person's infection with SARS-CoV-2, confirmed by PCR, took place between March and December 2020. Half-medium changes using IL-2 medium occurred on days 3 and 7. Study findings and constraints: In convalescent patients, vaccine-induced clones largely differed from infection-induced clones.

This material consisted of CD4+ T cells from PBMCs cultured with HCoV-NL63 spike peptides, taken before COVID-19 vaccination. The V gene is TRBV15, the J gene TRBJ2-3; no reliable D call. The receptor was isolated from a human donor who had a prior SARS-CoV-2 infection. CDR3 bases: TGTGCCACCAGCAGAGGCTCTAGGGATACGCAGTATTTT. Protein product: CATSRGSRDTQYF.